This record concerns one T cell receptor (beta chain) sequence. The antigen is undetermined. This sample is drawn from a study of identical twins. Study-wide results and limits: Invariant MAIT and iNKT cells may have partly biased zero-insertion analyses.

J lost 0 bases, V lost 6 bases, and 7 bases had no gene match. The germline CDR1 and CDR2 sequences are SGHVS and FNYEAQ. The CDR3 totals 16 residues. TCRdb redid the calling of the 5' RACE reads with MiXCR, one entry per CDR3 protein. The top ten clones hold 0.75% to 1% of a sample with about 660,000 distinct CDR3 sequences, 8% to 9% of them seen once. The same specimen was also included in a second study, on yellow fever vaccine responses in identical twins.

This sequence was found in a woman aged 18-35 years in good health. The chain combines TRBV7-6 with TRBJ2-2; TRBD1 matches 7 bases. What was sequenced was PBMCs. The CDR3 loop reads CASSLPGQPNTGELFF. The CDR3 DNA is TGTGCCAGCAGTTTACCGGGACAGCCGAACACCGGGGAGCTGTTTTTT. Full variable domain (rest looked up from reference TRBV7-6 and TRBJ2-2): GAGVSQSPRYKVTKRGQDVALRCDPISGHVSLYWYRQALGQGPEFLTYFNYEAQQDKSGLPNDRFSAERPEGSISTLTIQRTEQRDSAMYRCASSLPGQPNTGELFFGEGSRLTVL.